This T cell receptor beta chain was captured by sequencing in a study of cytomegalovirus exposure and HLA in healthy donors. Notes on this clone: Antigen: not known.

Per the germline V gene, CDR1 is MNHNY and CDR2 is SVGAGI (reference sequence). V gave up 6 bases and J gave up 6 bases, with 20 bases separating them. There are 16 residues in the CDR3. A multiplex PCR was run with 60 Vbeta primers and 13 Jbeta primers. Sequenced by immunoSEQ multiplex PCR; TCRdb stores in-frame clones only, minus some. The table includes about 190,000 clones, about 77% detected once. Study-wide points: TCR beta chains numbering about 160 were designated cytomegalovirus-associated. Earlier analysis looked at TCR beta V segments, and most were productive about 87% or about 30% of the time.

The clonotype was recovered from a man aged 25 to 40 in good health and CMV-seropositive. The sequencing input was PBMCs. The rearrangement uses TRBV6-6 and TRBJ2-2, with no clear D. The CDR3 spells CASRTPRGAAPGELFF. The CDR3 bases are TGTGCCAGCAGGACCCCCCGCGGTGCCGCTCCCGGGGAGCTGTTTTTT.